The 20 T cell receptor beta chains in this list originate from one sample, sequenced in a study of CD8+ T cells in alopecia areata. In roughly 5 patients, CD4+ T cells were split by CD25+CD127- sorting. The sequencing template was cDNA reverse transcribed from extracted RNA. Sequenced by immunoSEQ multiplex PCR; TCRdb stores in-frame clones only, minus some. Among over 14,000 clones, around 60% were seen once, and the ten largest hold roughly 4%. Specimen: CD4+ Tregs sorted from blood. These receptor sequences come from a human donor with alopecia areata.

The gene calls are TRBV2 and TRBJ2-7; 10 nucleotides match TRBD2. The V segment lost 6 bases and the J segment 6 bases; nucleotides outside the gene matches: 8. Germline V gene lookup returns CDR1 SNHLY and CDR2 FYNNEI. The CDR3 extends over 14 amino acids. In nucleotides, the CDR3 is TGTGCCAGCAGCCGGACTAGCGGCCTCCCCGAGCAGTACTTC. Amino acids: CASSRTSGLPEQYF.

The V and J genes are TRBV7-2 and TRBJ2-7, with D perhaps being TRBD1 or TRBD2 (6 bases each). Germline V gene lookup returns CDR1 SGHTA and CDR2 FQGNSA. This CDR3 region has 14 residues. V lost 3 bases and J lost 0, with 9 bases in between. CDR3 loop: CASSFGGLSYEQYF. The DNA for the CDR3 is TGTGCCAGCAGCTTTGGGGGGCTCTCCTACGAGCAGTACTTC. The variable domain in full, completed from reference TRBV7-2 and TRBJ2-7, reads GAGVSQSPSNKVTEKGKDVELRCDPISGHTALYWYRQSLGQGLEFLIYFQGNSAPDKSGLPSDRFSAERTGGSVSTLTIQRTQQEDSAVYLCASSFGGLSYEQYFGPGTRLTVT.

By share, this clone counts as medium-sized. This rearrangement joins TRBV4-1 to TRBJ2-3, with 8 bases identical to TRBD2. Trimming at V came to 0 bases and at J to 0 bases, leaving 11 bases not matched to a gene. The germline CDR1 and CDR2 sequences are MGHRA and YSYEKL. The CDR3 has 19 residues. The CDR3 is CASSQEGTAGVGSTDTQYF. The CDR3, as DNA: TGCGCCAGCAGCCAAGAAGGAACAGCGGGAGTGGGGAGCACAGATACGCAGTATTTT.

The rearrangement uses TRBV10-1 and TRBJ2-3; the match to TRBD2 covers 9 bases. The germline V gene encodes CDR1 WNHNN and CDR2 SYGVQD (reference sequence). CDR3 length: 13 amino acids. V trimming: 9 bases; J trimming: 6 bases; junction bases outside the gene matches: 7. CDR3 coding DNA: TGCGCCAGTGCGGGAGGGCCTGGGGATACGCAGTATTTT. Protein product: CASAGGPGDTQYF.

By sample fraction, this clone is large. The rearrangement joins TRBV7-9 to TRBJ2-1; no reliable D call. This CDR3 is built from 14 residues. Germline assignment: CDR1 SEHNR and CDR2 FQNEAQ (reference sequence). V lost 3 bases to trimming and J lost 0 bases, with 6 bases between them. The CDR3 sequence: CASSFMGSYNEQFF. The CDR3 nucleotides read TGTGCCAGCAGCTTTATGGGCTCCTACAATGAGCAGTTCTTC.

The chain recombines TRBV5-1 with TRBJ2-3; 7 bases fit TRBD1. V trimming: 3 bases; J trimming: 3 bases; junction bases outside the gene matches: 7. Germline V gene data show CDR1 as SGHRS and CDR2 as YFSETQ. The CDR3 is 15 amino acids. The CDR3: CASSSTGMITDTQYF. DNA for the CDR3: TGCGCCAGCAGCTCGACAGGGATGATAACAGATACGCAGTATTTT.

The rearrangement joins TRBV5-1 to TRBJ1-1; the D gene is possibly TRBD1 (5 bases). The CDR3 covers 14 residues. Germline V gives CDR1 SGHRS, CDR2 YFSETQ. V was trimmed by 4 bases and J by 4 bases, leaving 14 bases between them. CDR3 sequence: CASSEQVGGTEAFF. CDR3 DNA sequence: TGCGCCAGCAGCGAACAGGTTGGGGGCACTGAAGCTTTCTTT.

V and J are TRBV7-2 and TRBJ1-3, with 7 bases fitting TRBD1. After removal of 7 bases from V and 4 bases from J, the junction contained 1 base not matched to a gene. CDR3 size: 12 residues. Germline CDR1 is SGHTA and CDR2 is FQGNSA. The CDR3 DNA sequence: TGTGCCAGCATGGACAGGGGAAACACCATATATTTT. Its protein is CASMDRGNTIYF.

This sequence joins TRBV5-4 and TRBJ1-5; a possible D gene is TRBD1 (5 bases). CDR3 length: 16 amino acids. V was pared by 0 bases and J by 0 bases, with 10 bases between. In germline, CDR1 is SGHNT, CDR2 YYREEE (reference sequence). In nucleotides, the CDR3 is TGTGCCAGCAGCTTGGGTGGCCAGGGTAGCAATCAGCCCCAGCATTTT. Residues: CASSLGGQGSNQPQHF.

This clone was found a few times. The V and J genes are TRBV5-4 and TRBJ2-3; 10 positions agree with TRBD1. CDR1 is SGHNT, CDR2 YYREEE, per germline (reference sequence). Trimming cost V 4 bases and J 2 bases; bases outside gene matches: 4. The CDR3 has 15 amino acids. CDR3 loop: CASSRGQGNTDTQYF. CDR3 sequence (DNA): TGTGCCAGCAGCCGGGGACAGGGGAACACAGATACGCAGTATTTT.

The rearrangement uses TRBV5-1 and TRBJ2-3, with D perhaps TRBD2 (5 bases). The CDR3 covers 13 residues. CDR1 and CDR2 (germline): SGHRS, YFSETQ. With 2 bases removed from V and 2 bases from J, the gap between germline ends came to 6 bases. The CDR3 bases are TGCGCCAGCAGCTTAGCGGACACAGATACGCAGTATTTT. Translating it yields CASSLADTDTQYF. Combining the CDR3 with reference TRBV5-1 and TRBJ2-3 gives the whole variable domain KAGVTQTPRYLIKTRGQQVTLSCSPISGHRSVSWYQQTPGQGLQFLFEYFSETQRNKGNFPGRFSGRQFSNSRSEMNVSTLELGDSALYLCASSLADTDTQYFGPGTRLTVL.

This clone was found a few times. This chain joins TRBV19 and TRBJ2-7, with 7 bases matching TRBD2. The CDR3 length is 15 residues. Germline CDR1 is LNHDA and CDR2 is SQIVND (reference sequence). V lost 6 bases and J lost 0; bases outside the gene matches: 8. For the CDR3, the DNA is TGTGCCAGTAGGGGGACGGGAGGAAGCTCCTACGAGCAGTACTTC. Translated: CASRGTGGSSYEQYF.

This clone was seen a handful of times. V and J are TRBV19 and TRBJ2-3; D is uncertain. The CDR3 is 13 residues long. Germline CDR1 reads LNHDA; CDR2 reads SQIVND (reference sequence). Trimming took 7 bases from V and 4 from J, leaving 12 bases between them. The CDR3 sequence is CASMRQLSDTQYF. The CDR3 nucleotides are TGTGCCAGTATGAGGCAGTTGTCAGATACGCAGTATTTT.

The chain is built from TRBV14 and TRBJ2-5; TRBD2 matches at 8 bases. CDR3 size: 15 residues. V lost 4 bases to trimming and J lost 5 bases; unmatched junction nucleotides: 9. The germline V gene has CDR1 SGHDN and CDR2 FVKESK. DNA of the CDR3: TGTGCCAGCAGCCTAACCGGGACTAGGGGGGAGACCCAGTACTTC. It translates to CASSLTGTRGETQYF.

This chain connects TRBV25-1 to TRBJ2-5; no clear D gene. Germline V gene sequence: CDR1 MGHDK, CDR2 SYGVNS. This CDR3 has 13 residues. Trimming cost V 3 bases and J 4 bases, with 9 bases left between them. The CDR3 DNA sequence: TGTGCCAGCAGTGAGGTGGCTCGAGAGACCCAGTACTTC. This codes for CASSEVARETQYF.

The chain carries TRBV5-4 and TRBJ2-5; TRBD2 matches 7 bases. The germline V gene encodes CDR1 SGHNT and CDR2 YYREEE (reference sequence). V lost 4 bases to trimming and J lost 1 base; unmatched junction nucleotides: 19. The CDR3 has 19 amino acids. This CDR3 reads CASSQGSTRAGELQETQYF. The CDR3 nucleotides read TGTGCCAGCAGCCAAGGTTCAACTCGGGCGGGAGAGCTCCAAGAGACCCAGTACTTC.

This clone occurred a few times. The chain carries TRBV6-1 and TRBJ1-2; 8 bases are a match to TRBD1. The germline V gene has CDR1 MNHNS and CDR2 SASEGT. CDR3 length: 15 amino acids. The junction had 6 bases not matched to a gene; V was cut back by 2 bases and J by 4 bases. The DNA of the CDR3 is TGTGCCAGCAGTGAAAACAGGGGGAGATTCTATGGCTACACCTTC. Translated: CASSENRGRFYGYTF.

This clone was picked up one time. V is TRBV20-1 and J is TRBJ2-3; D gene uncertain. The CDR3 has 11 amino acids. With 6 bases removed from V and 4 bases from J, the gap between germline ends came to 8 bases. Germline V gives CDR1 DFQATT, CDR2 SNEGSKA (reference sequence). CDR3 in amino acids: CSASLPDTQYF. The CDR3 DNA is TGCAGTGCGTCCTTGCCAGATACGCAGTATTTT.

This sequence joins TRBV7-2 and TRBJ2-3; D gene uncertain. The V gene's germline CDR1 is SGHTA and CDR2 FQGNSA. The ends were cut back, 4 bases at V and 10 bases at J, with 15 bases in the middle. The CDR3 contains 13 residues. The CDR3 region has the DNA TGTGCCAGCAGCTCTTCGTTTGGGTTCGCGCAGTATTTT. Translated: CASSSSFGFAQYF.

The V gene is TRBV5-1, the J gene TRBJ2-7, with 10 bases matching TRBD2. After removal of 4 bases from V and 2 bases from J, the junction contained 6 bases not matched to a gene. CDR1 SGHRS and CDR2 YFSETQ come from the germline V gene. CDR3 length: 15 amino acids. Here the CDR3 DNA reads TGCGCCAGCAGCGGGACCGGGACTAGCGCCTACGAGCAGTACTTC. Amino acid sequence: CASSGTGTSAYEQYF.